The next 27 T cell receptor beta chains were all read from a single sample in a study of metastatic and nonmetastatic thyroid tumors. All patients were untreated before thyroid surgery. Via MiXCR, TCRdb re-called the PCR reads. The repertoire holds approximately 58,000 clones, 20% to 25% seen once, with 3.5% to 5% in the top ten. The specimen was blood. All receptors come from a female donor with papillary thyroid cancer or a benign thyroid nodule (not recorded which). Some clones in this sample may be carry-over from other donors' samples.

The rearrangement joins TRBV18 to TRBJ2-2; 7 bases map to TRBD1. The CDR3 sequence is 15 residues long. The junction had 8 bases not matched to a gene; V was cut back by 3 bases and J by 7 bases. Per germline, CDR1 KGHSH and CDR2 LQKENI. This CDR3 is CASSPGQWGGGELFF. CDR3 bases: TGTGCCAGCTCACCGGGACAGTGGGGTGGCGGGGAGCTGTTTTTT.

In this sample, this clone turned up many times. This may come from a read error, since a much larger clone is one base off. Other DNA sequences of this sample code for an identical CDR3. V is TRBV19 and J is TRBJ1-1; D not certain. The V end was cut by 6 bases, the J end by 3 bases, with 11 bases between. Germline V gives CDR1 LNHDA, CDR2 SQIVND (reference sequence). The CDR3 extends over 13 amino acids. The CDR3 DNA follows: TGTGCCAGTAGCCGGACTCGGGACACTGAAGCTTTCTTT. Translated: CASSRTRDTEAFF. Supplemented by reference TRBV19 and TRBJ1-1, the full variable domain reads DGGITQSPKYLFRKEGQNVTLSCEQNLNHDAMYWYRQDPGQGLRLIYYSQIVNDFQKGDIAEGYSVSREKKESFPLTVTSAQKNPTAFYLCASSRTRDTEAFFGQGTRLTVV.

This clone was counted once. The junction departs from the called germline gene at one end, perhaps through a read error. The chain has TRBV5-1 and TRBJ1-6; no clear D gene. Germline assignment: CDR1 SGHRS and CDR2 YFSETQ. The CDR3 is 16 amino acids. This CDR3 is CASTKTGSSYTSPLHF. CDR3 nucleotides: TGCGCAAGCACCAAGACTGGGTCGTCCTATACTTCACCCCTCCACTTT.

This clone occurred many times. CDR3 sequence: CAISDGENSGANVLTF. DNA for the CDR3: TGTGCCATCAGTGACGGGGAAAACTCTGGGGCCAACGTCCTGACTTTC. The rearrangement joins TRBV10-3 to TRBJ2-6; D is possibly TRBD2 (5 bases). With 3 bases removed from V and 0 bases from J, the gap between germline ends came to 9 bases. Germline-derived CDR1 and CDR2 are ENHRY and SYGVKD. There are 16 residues in the CDR3.

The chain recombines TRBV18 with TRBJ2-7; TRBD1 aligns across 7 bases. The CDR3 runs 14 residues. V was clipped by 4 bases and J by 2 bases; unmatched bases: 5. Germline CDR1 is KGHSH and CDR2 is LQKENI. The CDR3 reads CASSLPGQTYEQYF. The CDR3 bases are TGTGCCAGCTCACTCCCGGGACAGACCTACGAGCAGTACTTC.

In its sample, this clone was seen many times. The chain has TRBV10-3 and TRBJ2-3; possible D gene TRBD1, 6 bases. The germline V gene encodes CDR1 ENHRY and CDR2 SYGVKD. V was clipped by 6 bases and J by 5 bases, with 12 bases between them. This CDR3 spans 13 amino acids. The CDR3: CAIRSGEIDTQYF. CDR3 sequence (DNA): TGTGCCATCAGGTCAGGGGAGATAGATACGCAGTATTTT.

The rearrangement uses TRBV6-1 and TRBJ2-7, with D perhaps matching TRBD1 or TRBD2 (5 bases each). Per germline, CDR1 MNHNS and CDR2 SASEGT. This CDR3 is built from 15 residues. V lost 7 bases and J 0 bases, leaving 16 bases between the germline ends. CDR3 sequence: CASTGATESSYEQYF. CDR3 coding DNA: TGTGCCAGCACCGGGGCCACGGAGAGCTCCTACGAGCAGTACTTC.

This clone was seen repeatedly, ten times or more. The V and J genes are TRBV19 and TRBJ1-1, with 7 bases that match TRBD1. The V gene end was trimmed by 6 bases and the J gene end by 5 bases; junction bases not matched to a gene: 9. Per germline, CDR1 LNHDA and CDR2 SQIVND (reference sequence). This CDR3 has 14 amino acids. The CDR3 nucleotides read TGTGCCAGTAGCAGACAGGGTCGAGGAACTGAAGCTTTCTTT. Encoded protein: CASSRQGRGTEAFF.

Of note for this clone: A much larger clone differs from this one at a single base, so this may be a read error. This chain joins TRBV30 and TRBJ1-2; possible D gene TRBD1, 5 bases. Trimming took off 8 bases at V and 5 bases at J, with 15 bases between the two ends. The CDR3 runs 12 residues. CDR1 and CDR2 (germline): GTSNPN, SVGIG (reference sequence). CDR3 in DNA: TGTGCCCGGACTCGGGACTTGTATGGCTACACCTTC. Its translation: CARTRDLYGYTF.

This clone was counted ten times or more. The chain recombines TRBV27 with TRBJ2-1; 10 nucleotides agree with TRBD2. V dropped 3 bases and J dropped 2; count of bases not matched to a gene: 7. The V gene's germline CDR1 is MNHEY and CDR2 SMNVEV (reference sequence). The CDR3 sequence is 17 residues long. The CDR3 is CASSFAWTSGTYNEQFF. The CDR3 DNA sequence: TGTGCCAGCAGTTTCGCTTGGACTAGCGGTACCTACAATGAGCAGTTCTTC.

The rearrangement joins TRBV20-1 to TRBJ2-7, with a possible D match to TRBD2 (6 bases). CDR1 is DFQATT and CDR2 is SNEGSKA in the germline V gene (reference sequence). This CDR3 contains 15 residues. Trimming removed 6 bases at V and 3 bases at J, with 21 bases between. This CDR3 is CSANPRGSSDYEQYF. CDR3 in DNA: TGCAGTGCAAACCCACGGGGGAGTTCTGACTACGAGCAGTACTTC.

The CDR3 region has the DNA TGTGCCTGGAGAAGTCTGCGGCTGGCAGGGCTTGGCTACACCTTC. This translates into CAWRSLRLAGLGYTF. The chain carries TRBV30 and TRBJ1-2; a weak D match, TRBD1 (5 bases). Looked up from germline, CDR1 is GTSNPN and CDR2 is SVGIG (reference sequence). Trimming pared 3 bases from V and 7 bases from J, leaving 21 bases between. The CDR3 is 15 residues long.

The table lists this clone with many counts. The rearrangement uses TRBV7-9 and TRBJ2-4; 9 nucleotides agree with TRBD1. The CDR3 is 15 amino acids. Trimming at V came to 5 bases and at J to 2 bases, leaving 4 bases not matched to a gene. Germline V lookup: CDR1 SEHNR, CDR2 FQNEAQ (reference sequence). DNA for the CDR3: TGTGCCAGCAGCCCGACAGGGGGGACCAAAAACATTCAGTACTTC. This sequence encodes CASSPTGGTKNIQYF.

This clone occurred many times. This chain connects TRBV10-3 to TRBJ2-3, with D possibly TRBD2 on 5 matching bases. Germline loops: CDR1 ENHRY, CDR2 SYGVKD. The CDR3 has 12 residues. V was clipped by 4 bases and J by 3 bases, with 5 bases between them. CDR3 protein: CAISGTTDTQYF. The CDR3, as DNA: TGTGCCATCAGTGGGACTACAGATACGCAGTATTTT.

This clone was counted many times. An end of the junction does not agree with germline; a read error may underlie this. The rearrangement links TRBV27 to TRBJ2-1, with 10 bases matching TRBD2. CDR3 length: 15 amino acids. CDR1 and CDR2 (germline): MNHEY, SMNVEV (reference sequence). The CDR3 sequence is CASSLSSGGYNEQFF. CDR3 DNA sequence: TGTGCCAGCAGTCTATCTAGCGGGGGTTACAATGAGCAGTTCTTC.

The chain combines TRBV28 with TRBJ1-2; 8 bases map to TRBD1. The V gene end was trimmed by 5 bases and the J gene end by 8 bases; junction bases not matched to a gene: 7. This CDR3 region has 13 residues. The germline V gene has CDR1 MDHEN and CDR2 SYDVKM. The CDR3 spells CASSIRQGSGYTF. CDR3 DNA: TGTGCCAGCAGTATTAGACAGGGGAGCGGCTACACCTTC.

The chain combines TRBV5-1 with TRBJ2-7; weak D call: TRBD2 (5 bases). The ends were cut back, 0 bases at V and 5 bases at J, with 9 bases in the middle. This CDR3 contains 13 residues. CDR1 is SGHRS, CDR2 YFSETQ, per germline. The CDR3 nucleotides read TGCGCCAGCAGCTTGGGAGCGGCGGACGAGCAGTACTTC. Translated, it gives CASSLGAADEQYF.

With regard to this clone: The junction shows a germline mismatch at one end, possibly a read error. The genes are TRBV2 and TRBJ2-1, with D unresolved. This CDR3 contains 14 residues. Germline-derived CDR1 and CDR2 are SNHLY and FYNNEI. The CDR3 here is CASSVEVSYTEQFF. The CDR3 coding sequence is TGTGCCAGCAGTGTGGAAGTGTCCTACACTGAGCAGTTCTTC.

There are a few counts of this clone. The CDR3 region has the DNA TGTGCCATCAGTGAGTCTCAGGGACGGGAGCAGTTCTTC. It yields the protein CAISESQGREQFF. This chain joins TRBV10-3 and TRBJ2-1; D is perhaps TRBD1 or TRBD2 (5 bases each). V was cut by 0 bases and J by 10 bases, with 10 bases left in between. This CDR3 has 13 residues. Germline values: CDR1 ENHRY, CDR2 SYGVKD.

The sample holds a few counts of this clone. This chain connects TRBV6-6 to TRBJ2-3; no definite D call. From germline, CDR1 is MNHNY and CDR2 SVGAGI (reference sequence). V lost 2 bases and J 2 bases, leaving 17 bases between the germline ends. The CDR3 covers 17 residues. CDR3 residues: CASSYQKVAGATDTQYF. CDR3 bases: TGTGCCAGCAGTTACCAGAAGGTAGCTGGAGCCACAGATACGCAGTATTTT.

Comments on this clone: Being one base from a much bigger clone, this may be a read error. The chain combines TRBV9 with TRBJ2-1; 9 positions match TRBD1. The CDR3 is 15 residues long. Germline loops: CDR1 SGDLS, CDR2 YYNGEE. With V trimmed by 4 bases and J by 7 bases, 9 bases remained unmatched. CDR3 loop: CASSPLGTGNNEQFF. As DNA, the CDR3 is TGTGCCAGCAGCCCCCTAGGGACAGGGAATAATGAGCAGTTCTTC.

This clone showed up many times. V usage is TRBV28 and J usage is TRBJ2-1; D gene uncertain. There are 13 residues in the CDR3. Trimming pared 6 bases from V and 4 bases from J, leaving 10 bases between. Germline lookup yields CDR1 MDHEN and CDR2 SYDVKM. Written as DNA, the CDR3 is TGTGCCAGCAGGGCTGACAATTACAATGAGCAGTTCTTC. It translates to CASRADNYNEQFF.

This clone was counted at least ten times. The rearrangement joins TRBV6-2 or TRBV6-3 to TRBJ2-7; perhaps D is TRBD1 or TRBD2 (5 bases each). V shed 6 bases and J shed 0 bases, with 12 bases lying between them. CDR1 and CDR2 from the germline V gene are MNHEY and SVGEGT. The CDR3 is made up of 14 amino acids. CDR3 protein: CASRGPFSSYEQYF. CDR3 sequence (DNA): TGTGCCAGCAGGGGACCCTTCAGCTCCTACGAGCAGTACTTC.

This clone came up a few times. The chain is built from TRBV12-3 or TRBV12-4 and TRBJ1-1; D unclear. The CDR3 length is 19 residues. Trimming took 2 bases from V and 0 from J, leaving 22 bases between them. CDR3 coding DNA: TGTGCCAGCAGTTTAACCATGGGTCGGTTTAATAGCGTGAACACTGAAGCTTTCTTT. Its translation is CASSLTMGRFNSVNTEAFF.

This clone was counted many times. The CDR3 bases are TGTGCCAGCAGTAGGAGGGATGAGCAGTTCTTC. Residues: CASSRRDEQFF. The rearrangement joins TRBV2 to TRBJ2-1; a weak D match, TRBD2 (6 bases). V gave up 5 bases and J gave up 8 bases, with 7 bases separating them. Germline V CDR1 and CDR2: SNHLY, FYNNEI. The CDR3 runs 11 residues.

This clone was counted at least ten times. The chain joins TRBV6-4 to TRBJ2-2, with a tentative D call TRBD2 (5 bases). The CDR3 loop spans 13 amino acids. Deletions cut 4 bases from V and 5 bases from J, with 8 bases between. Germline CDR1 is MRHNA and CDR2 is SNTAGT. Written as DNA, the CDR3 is TGTGCCAGCAGTGTTGGGGAGACCGGGGAGCTGTTTTTT. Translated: CASSVGETGELFF.

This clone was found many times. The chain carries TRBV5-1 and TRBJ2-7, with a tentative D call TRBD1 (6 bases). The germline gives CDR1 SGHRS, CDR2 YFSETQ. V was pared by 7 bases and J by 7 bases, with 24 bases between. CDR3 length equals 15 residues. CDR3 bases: TGCGCCAGCGCGACGACGTCGGACAGCCGGTCTGAGCAGTACTTC. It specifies CASATTSDSRSEQYF. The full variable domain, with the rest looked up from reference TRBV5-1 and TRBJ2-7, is KAGVTQTPRYLIKTRGQQVTLSCSPISGHRSVSWYQQTPGQGLQFLFEYFSETQRNKGNFPGRFSGRQFSNSRSEMNVSTLELGDSALYLCASATTSDSRSEQYFGPGTRLTVT.